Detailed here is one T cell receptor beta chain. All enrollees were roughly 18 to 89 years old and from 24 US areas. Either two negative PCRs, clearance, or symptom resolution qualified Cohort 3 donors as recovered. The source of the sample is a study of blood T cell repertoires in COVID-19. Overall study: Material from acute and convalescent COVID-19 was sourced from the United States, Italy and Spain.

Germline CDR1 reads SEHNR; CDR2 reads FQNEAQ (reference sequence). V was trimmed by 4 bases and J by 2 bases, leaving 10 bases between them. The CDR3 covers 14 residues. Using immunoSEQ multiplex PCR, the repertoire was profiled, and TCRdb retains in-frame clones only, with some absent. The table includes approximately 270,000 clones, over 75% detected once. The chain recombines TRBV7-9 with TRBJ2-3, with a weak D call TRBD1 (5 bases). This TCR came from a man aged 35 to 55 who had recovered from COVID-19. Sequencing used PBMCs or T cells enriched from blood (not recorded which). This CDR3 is CASSSDRHTDTQYF. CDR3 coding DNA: TGTGCCAGCAGCTCTGACAGACACACAGATACGCAGTATTTT.